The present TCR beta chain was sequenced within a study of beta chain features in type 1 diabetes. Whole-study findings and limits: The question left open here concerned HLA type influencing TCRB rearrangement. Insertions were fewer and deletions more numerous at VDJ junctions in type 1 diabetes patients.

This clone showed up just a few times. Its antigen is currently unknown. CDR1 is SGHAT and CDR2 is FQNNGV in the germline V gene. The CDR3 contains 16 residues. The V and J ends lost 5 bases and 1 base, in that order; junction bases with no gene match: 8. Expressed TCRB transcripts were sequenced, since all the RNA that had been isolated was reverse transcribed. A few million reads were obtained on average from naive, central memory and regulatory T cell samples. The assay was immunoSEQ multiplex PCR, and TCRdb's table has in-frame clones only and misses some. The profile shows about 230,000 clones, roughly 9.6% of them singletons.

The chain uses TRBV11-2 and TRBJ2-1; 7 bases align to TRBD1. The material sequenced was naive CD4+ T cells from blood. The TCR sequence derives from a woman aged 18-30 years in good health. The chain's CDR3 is CASSRRGQRSYNEQFF. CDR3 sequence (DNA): TGTGCCAGCAGCCGCAGGGGACAGCGATCCTACAATGAGCAGTTCTTC.